The clone carrying this T cell receptor (beta chain) has a handful of counts. Antigen specificity is unknown. The sample is drawn from a study of early T cells in non-severe SARS-CoV-2 infection. Unique molecular identifiers tagged individual cDNA molecules. TCRdb independently ran MiXCR on the 5' RACE reads; one entry per CDR3 protein. Among roughly 8,500 distinct CDR3 sequences listed, under 5.5% were seen once. The CDR3 sequence is 11 residues long. V gave up 5 bases and J gave up 2 bases, with 6 bases separating them. Germline-derived CDR1 and CDR2 are DFQATT and SNEGSKA (reference sequence). Study results and caveats: A preference for anti-spike CD8 responses marked VDJdb matching, which missed private and CD4 specificities.

The sequenced material came from whole blood. The receptor was isolated from an adult who was a healthcare worker with PCR-confirmed SARS-CoV-2 infection or an uninfected control (not recorded which). The chain joins TRBV20-1 to TRBJ2-5; D ambiguous. CDR3 sequence reads: CSADHQETQYF. CDR3 bases: TGCAGTGCTGACCATCAAGAGACCCAGTACTTC.